The 7 T cell receptor beta chains in this list originate from one sample, sequenced in a study of OX40 agonist ivuxolimab in advanced cancers. The protocol was immunoSEQ multiplex PCR, while the TCRdb copy is restricted to in-frame clones and leaves out a portion. The sample yields roughly 86,000 clones, around 90% seen once. The specimen comprised CD4+ or CD8+ T cells sorted from blood, sampled in a trial of the OX40 agonist ivuxolimab. Receptors originate from an adult with an advanced solid tumor such as melanoma, head and neck, liver or kidney cancer.

The chain uses TRBV5-6 and TRBJ2-3; D remains unclear. The V end was cut by 7 bases, the J end by 1 base, with 13 bases between. The CDR3 runs to 14 residues. Germline V gives CDR1 SGHDT, CDR2 YYEEEE. This CDR3 reads CASSGSSGTDTQYF. The CDR3 DNA reads TGTGCCAGCTCTGGAAGCTCGGGCACAGATACGCAGTATTTT.

This clone was picked up one time. J is TRBJ2-7 and V is TRBV6-1; TRBD1 aligns across 7 bases. Germline-derived CDR1 and CDR2 are MNHNS and SASEGT. V was clipped by 6 bases and J by 4 bases; unmatched bases: 9. The CDR3 is 14 residues long. The DNA of the CDR3 is TGTGCCAGCAGCTTCCAACAGGGGTGGTACGAGCAGTACTTC. As protein: CASSFQQGWYEQYF.

The chain uses TRBV28 and TRBJ1-5; D remains unclear. The CDR3 consists of 14 residues. Trimming took off 4 bases at V and 2 bases at J, with 9 bases between the two ends. Germline V gene lookup returns CDR1 MDHEN and CDR2 SYDVKM. CDR3 bases: TGTGCCAGCAGTTCCCTGCAGGGCAATCAGCCCCAGCATTTT. It yields the protein CASSSLQGNQPQHF. Full variable domain (missing parts from reference TRBV28 and TRBJ1-5): DVKVTQSSRYLVKRTGEKVFLECVQDMDHENMFWYRQDPGLGLRLIYFSYDVKMKEKGDIPEGYSVSREKKERFSLILESASTNQTSMYLCASSSLQGNQPQHFGDGTRLSIL.

The V and J genes are TRBV12-5 and TRBJ2-3; the match to TRBD2 covers 10 bases. V shed 1 base, J shed 4 bases, and the junction held 5 bases outside the gene matches. Germline CDR1 LGHNT, CDR2 FRNRAP. This CDR3 region has 16 residues. The CDR3 coding sequence is TGTGCTAGTGGTTTGGGCCTAGCGGGAGAGGCAGATACGCAGTATTTT. It translates to CASGLGLAGEADTQYF.

This sequence joins TRBV5-8 and TRBJ1-1; no clear D. CDR1 SGHTS and CDR2 YDEGEE come from the germline V gene. This CDR3 has 14 residues. Trimming left V 5 bases short and J 6 bases short, with 17 bases between. The CDR3 region is CASRHHHRGSEAFF. In DNA form, the CDR3 reads TGTGCCAGCAGGCACCACCACAGAGGTTCTGAAGCTTTCTTT. The complete variable domain, with remaining parts taken from reference TRBV5-8 and TRBJ1-1, reads EAGVTQSPTHLIKTRGQQATLRCSPISGHTSVYWYQQALGLGLQFLLWYDEGEERNRGNFPPRFSGRQFPNYSSELNVNALELEDSALYLCASRHHHRGSEAFFGQGTRLTVV.

The chain joins TRBV6-5 to TRBJ1-1, with a weak D call TRBD1 (5 bases). Looked up from germline, CDR1 is MNHEY and CDR2 is SVGAGI. The CDR3 is 11 residues long. The ends were cut back, 7 bases at V and 7 bases at J, with 10 bases in the middle. The CDR3 region has the DNA TGTGCCAGCATGGGGGAGTTTGAAGCTTTCTTT. Its protein product is CASMGEFEAFF.

The rearrangement uses TRBV4-2 and TRBJ2-2, with 13 positions matching TRBD2. Germline lookup yields CDR1 LGHNA and CDR2 YNFKEQ. CDR3 length: 18 amino acids. The V gene end was trimmed by 3 bases and the J gene end by 4 bases; junction bases not matched to a gene: 8. The CDR3 DNA reads TGTGCCAGCAGCCATCTCCCGGGACTAGCGGGATTCACCGGGGAGCTGTTTTTT. It encodes CASSHLPGLAGFTGELFF.